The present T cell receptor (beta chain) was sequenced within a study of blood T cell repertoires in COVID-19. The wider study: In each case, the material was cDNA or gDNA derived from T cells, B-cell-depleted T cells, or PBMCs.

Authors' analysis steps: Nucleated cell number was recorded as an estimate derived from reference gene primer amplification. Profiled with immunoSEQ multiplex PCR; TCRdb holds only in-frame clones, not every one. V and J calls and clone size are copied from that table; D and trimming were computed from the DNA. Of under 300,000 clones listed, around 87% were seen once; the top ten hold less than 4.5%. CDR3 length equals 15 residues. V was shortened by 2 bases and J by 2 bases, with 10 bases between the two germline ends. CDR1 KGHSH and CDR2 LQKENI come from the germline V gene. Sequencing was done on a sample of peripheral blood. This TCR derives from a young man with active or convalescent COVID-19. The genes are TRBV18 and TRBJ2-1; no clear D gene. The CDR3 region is CASSPFGDPYNEQFF. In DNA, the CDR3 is TGTGCCAGCTCACCATTCGGAGACCCCTACAATGAGCAGTTCTTC.